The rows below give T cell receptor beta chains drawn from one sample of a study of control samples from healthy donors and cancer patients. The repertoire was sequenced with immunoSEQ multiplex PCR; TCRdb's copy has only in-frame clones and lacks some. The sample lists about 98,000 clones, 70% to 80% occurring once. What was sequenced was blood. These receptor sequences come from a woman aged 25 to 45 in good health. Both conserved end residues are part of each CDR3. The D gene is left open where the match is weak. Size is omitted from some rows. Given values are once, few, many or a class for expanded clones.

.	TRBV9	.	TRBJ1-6	CASSAYGSPLHF	TGTGCCAGCAGCGCGTATGGTTCACCCCTCCACTTT
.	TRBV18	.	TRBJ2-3	CASSPLVQSTDTQYF	TGTGCCAGCTCACCACTTGTTCAGAGCACAGATACGCAGTATTTT
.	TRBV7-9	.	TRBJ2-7	CASSLTRPGRHYEQYF	TGTGCCAGCAGCTTAACGCGGCCGGGAAGGCACTACGAGCAGTACTTC
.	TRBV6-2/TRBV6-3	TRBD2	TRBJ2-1	CASSYGGGSEQFF	TGTGCCAGCAGTTACGGGGGGGGGAGTGAGCAGTTCTTC
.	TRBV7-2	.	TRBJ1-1	CASTPSPGITEAFF	TGTGCCAGCACCCCCAGTCCAGGGATCACTGAAGCTTTCTTT
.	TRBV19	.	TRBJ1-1	CASSIRSGEAFF	TGTGCCAGTAGTATTAGGTCGGGAGAAGCTTTCTTT
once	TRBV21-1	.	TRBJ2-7	CASSKYGLQYEQYF	TGTGCCAGCAGCAAATACGGACTTCAATACGAGCAGTACTTC
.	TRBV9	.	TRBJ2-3	CASSVGGIDTQYF	TGTGCCAGCAGCGTAGGAGGTATTGATACGCAGTATTTT
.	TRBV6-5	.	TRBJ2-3	CASSPRHGTQYF	TGTGCCAGCAGCCCCCGGCATGGGACGCAGTATTTT
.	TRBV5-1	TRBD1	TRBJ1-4	CASSPGGQGLRANEKLFF	TGCGCCAGCAGCCCTGGGGGACAGGGTCTCAGGGCTAATGAAAAACTGTTTTTT
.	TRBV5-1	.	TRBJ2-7	CASSLGSASDEQYF	TGCGCCAGCAGCTTGGGGTCGGCCAGCGACGAGCAGTACTTC
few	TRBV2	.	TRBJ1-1	CASSEGAGTEAFF	TGTGCCAGCAGTGAAGGGGCCGGGACTGAAGCTTTCTTT
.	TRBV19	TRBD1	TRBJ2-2	CASSMGQAGTGELFF	TGTGCCAGTAGTATGGGACAGGCGGGGACCGGGGAGCTGTTTTTT
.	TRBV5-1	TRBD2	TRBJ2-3	CASSPGLAGGKDTDTQYF	TGCGCCAGCAGCCCCGGACTAGCGGGGGGCAAAGATACAGATACGCAGTATTTT
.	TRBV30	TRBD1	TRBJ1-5	CAWSVGTGEGQPQHF	TGTGCCTGGAGTGTCGGGACAGGGGAAGGTCAGCCCCAGCATTTT
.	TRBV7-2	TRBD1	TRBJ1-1	CASSMTPRQGTLF	TGTGCCAGCAGCATGACCCCGAGACAGGGGACATTGTTT
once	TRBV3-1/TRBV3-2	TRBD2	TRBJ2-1	CASSQSSGGSSYNEQFF	TGTGCCAGCAGCCAGTCTAGCGGGGGAAGCTCCTACAATGAGCAGTTCTTC
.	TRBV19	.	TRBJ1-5	CASNSVGNQPQHF	TGTGCCAGTAATTCGGTGGGCAATCAGCCCCAGCATTTT
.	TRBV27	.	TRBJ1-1	CASKLDPLPRDVDTEAFF	TGTGCCAGCAAGTTAGATCCCCTCCCAAGGGATGTGGACACTGAAGCTTTCTTT
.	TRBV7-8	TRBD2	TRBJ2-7	CASSAAGGSYEQYF	TGTGCCAGCAGCGCAGCGGGGGGCTCCTACGAGCAGTACTTC
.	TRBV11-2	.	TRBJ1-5	CASSLDPGVGNQPQHF	TGTGCCAGCAGCTTAGATCCAGGGGTGGGCAATCAGCCCCAGCATTTT
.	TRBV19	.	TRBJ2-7	CASSMSQGPYEQYF	TGTGCCAGTAGTATGTCTCAGGGCCCCTACGAGCAGTACTTC
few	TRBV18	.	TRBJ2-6	CASSPTPGANVLTF	TGTGCCAGCTCACCGACACCTGGGGCCAACGTCCTGACTTTC
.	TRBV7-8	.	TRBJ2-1	CASSLVGRGSNEQFF	TGTGCCAGCAGCTTAGTTGGCAGGGGCAGCAATGAGCAGTTCTTC
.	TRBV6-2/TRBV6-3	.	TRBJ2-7	CASSYSGGRNEQYF	TGTGCCAGCAGTTACTCAGGGGGGCGCAACGAGCAGTACTTC
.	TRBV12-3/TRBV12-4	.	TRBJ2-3	CAASRGTDTQYF	TGTGCAGCCTCGCGAGGCACAGATACGCAGTATTTT
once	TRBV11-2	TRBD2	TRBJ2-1	CASSLRLAGDNEQFF	TGTGCCAGCAGCTTAAGACTAGCGGGGGACAATGAGCAGTTCTTC
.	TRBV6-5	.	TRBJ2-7	CASTLHSGRQYEQYF	TGTGCCAGCACTTTACACTCGGGACGGCAATACGAGCAGTACTTC
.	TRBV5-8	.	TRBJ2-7	CASRQLSEQYF	TGTGCCAGCAGACAGCTTTCAGAGCAGTACTTC
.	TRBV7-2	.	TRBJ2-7	CASSLTVGNAEQYF	TGTGCCAGCAGCTTAACAGTGGGTAACGCCGAGCAGTACTTC
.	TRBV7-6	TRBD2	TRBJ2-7	CASSLGTSVYEQYF	TGTGCCAGCAGCTTAGGGACTAGCGTTTACGAGCAGTACTTC
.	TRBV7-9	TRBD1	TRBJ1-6	CASSLTGTGGSPLHF	TGTGCCAGCAGCTTAACCGGGACAGGGGGTTCACCCCTCCACTTT
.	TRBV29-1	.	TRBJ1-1	CSVSKGRPEAFF	TGCAGCGTTTCCAAGGGCCGGCCTGAAGCTTTCTTT
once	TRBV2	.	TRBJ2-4	CASNPGNIQYF	TGTGCCAGCAATCCGGGAAACATTCAGTACTTC
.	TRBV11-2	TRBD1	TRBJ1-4	CASSYGQVGEKLFF	TGTGCCAGCAGCTACGGACAGGTGGGGGAGAAACTGTTTTTT
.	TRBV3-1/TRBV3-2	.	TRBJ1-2	CASSQKGNGYTF	TGTGCCAGCAGCCAAAAGGGGAATGGCTACACCTTC
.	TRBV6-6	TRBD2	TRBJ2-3	CASSYSSGGSTDTQYF	TGTGCCAGCAGTTACTCCAGCGGGGGGAGCACAGATACGCAGTATTTT
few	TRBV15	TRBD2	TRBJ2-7	CATSRESAGSSYEQYF	TGTGCCACCAGCAGAGAGTCAGCGGGGAGCTCCTACGAGCAGTACTTC
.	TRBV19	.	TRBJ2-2	CASSVNRNTGELFF	TGTGCCAGTAGTGTCAACAGGAACACCGGGGAGCTGTTTTTT
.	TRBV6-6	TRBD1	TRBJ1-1	CASSHQQGAGTEAFF	TGTGCCAGCAGTCACCAACAGGGGGCCGGCACTGAAGCTTTCTTT
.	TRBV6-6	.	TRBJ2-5	CATVLAETQYF	TGTGCCACAGTTTTGGCGGAGACCCAGTACTTC
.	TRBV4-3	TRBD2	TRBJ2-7	CASSLGGSGGAYEQYF	TGCGCCAGCAGCCTGGGGGGTAGCGGGGGAGCCTACGAGCAGTACTTC
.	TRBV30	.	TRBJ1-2	CAWRGDAANYGYTF	TGTGCCTGGAGAGGGGACGCCGCGAACTATGGCTACACCTTC
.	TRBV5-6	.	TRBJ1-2	CASSLDSYGYTF	TGTGCCAGCAGCCTTGACAGCTATGGCTACACCTTC
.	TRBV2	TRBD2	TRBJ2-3	CASSVGAGGGDTQYF	TGTGCCAGCAGTGTCGGTGCGGGGGGCGGGGATACGCAGTATTTT
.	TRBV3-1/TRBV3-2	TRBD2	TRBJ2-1	CASSQRGGYNEQFF	TGTGCCAGCAGCCAGCGGGGGGGCTACAATGAGCAGTTCTTC
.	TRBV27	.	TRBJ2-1	CASSPLGGAVGANNEQFF	TGTGCCAGCAGCCCCCTGGGAGGGGCCGTGGGGGCTAACAATGAGCAGTTCTTC
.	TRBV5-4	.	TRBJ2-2	CASKSQGTGELFF	TGTGCCAGTAAGAGTCAGGGAACCGGGGAGCTGTTTTTT
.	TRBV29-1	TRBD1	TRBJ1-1	CSVERTGGTNTEAFF	TGCAGCGTTGAGAGGACAGGGGGCACGAACACTGAAGCTTTCTTT
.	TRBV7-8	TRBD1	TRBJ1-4	CASRLRTGDNEKLFF	TGTGCCAGCAGACTCAGGACAGGCGATAATGAAAAACTGTTTTTT
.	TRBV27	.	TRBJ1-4	CASRGGSATNEKLFF	TGTGCCAGCAGAGGGGGATCAGCGACTAATGAAAAACTGTTTTTT
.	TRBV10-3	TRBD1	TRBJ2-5	CAIRGGLGGQETQYF	TGTGCCATCAGAGGGGGCTTAGGAGGACAAGAGACCCAGTACTTC
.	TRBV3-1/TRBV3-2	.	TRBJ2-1	CASSPRLDSYNEQFF	TGTGCCAGCAGCCCGCGACTAGACTCCTACAATGAGCAGTTCTTC
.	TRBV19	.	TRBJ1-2	CASSDPGGGRDGYTF	TGTGCCAGTAGTGACCCGGGAGGGGGGCGTGATGGCTACACCTTC
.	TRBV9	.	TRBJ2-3	CASSVTGDTQYF	TGTGCCAGCAGCGTAACCGGGGATACGCAGTATTTT